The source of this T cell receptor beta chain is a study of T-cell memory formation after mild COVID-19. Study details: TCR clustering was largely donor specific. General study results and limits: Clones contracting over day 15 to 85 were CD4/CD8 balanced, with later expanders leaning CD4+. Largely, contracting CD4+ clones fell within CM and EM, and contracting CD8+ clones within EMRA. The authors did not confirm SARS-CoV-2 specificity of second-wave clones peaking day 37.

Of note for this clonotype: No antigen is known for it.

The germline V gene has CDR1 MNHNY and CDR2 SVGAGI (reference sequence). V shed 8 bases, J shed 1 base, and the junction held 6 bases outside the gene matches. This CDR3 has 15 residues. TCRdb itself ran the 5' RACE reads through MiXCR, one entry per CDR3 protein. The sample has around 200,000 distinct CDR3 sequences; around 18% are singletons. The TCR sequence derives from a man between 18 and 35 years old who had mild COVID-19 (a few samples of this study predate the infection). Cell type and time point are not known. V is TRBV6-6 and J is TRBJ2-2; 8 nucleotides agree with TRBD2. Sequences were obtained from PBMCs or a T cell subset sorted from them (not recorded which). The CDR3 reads CASAPGGENTGELFF. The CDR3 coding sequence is TGTGCCAGCGCCCCCGGGGGGGAGAACACCGGGGAGCTGTTTTTT.